This entry lists 22 T cell receptor beta chains sequenced from one sample in a study of post-analysis software for immune sequencing data. Study-wide findings and caveats: Compared with controls, patients had more of five TRBV segments, including TRBV5-6, TRBV5-1 and TRBV20-1.

Prepared libraries of TCR beta cDNA carried unique molecular identifiers. TCRdb processed the PCR reads anew with MiXCR; each CDR3 protein has one entry. This table has about 570,000 distinct CDR3 sequences, around 31% appearing once. For these receptors, no antigen is known. The sequencing sample was made of blood. These TCRs come from a girl aged 2 to 17 with multiple sclerosis.

This clonotype occurred a few times. The V gene is TRBV20-1, the J gene TRBJ1-2; D is undetermined. This CDR3 spans 13 amino acids. Trimming shortened V by 2 bases and J by 2 bases, and 9 bases separated the two germline ends. The germline V gene encodes CDR1 DFQATT and CDR2 SNEGSKA (reference sequence). Here the CDR3 reads CSARPYQNYGYTF. In DNA, the CDR3 is TGCAGTGCTAGACCCTACCAGAACTATGGCTACACCTTC.

The table lists this clonotype with a few counts. This chain links TRBV7-2 with TRBJ2-3; D is ambiguous. Trimming cost V 10 bases and J 6 bases, with 11 bases left between them. CDR1 SGHTA and CDR2 FQGNSA come from the germline V gene. The CDR3 has 11 amino acids. CDR3 sequence: CATAGGDTQYF. The CDR3 nucleotides read TGTGCCACCGCCGGTGGGGATACGCAGTATTTT.

The chain couples TRBV24-1 to TRBJ2-2; D may be TRBD1 (5 bases). The ends were cut back, 1 base at V and 7 bases at J, with 15 bases in the middle. This CDR3 region has 16 residues. Per germline, CDR1 KGHDR and CDR2 SFDVKD. The chain's CDR3 is CATSDFSRRGSGELFF. The CDR3 coding sequence is TGTGCCACCAGTGATTTCTCGCGAAGGGGAAGCGGGGAGCTGTTTTTT.

V usage is TRBV12-3 or TRBV12-4 and J usage is TRBJ1-2, with D perhaps matching TRBD1 (6 bases). CDR3 size: 14 residues. The germline V and J ends were trimmed by 7 bases and 2 bases, with 14 bases remaining between them. In nucleotides, the CDR3 is TGTGCCAGCACCTCAGACAGGACGAACTATGGCTACACCTTC. This gives the protein CASTSDRTNYGYTF.

The CDR3 is CSAFFRTGNTIYF. CDR3 nucleotides: TGCAGTGCCTTCTTCCGCACTGGAAACACCATATATTTT. The rearrangement joins TRBV20-1 to TRBJ1-3; D is unresolved. Germline V CDR1 and CDR2: DFQATT, SNEGSKA (reference sequence). Trimming left V 6 bases short and J 2 bases short, with 11 bases between. The CDR3 covers 13 residues.

This clonotype was seen only a few times. V and J are TRBV7-3 and TRBJ2-1; no reliable D call. V was trimmed by 5 bases and J by 7 bases, leaving 12 bases between them. The CDR3 runs 13 residues. Per the germline V gene, CDR1 is SGHTA and CDR2 is FQGTGA. The CDR3 here is CASSPVSINEQFF. The DNA for the CDR3 is TGTGCCAGCAGCCCGGTTTCTATAAATGAGCAGTTCTTC.

This clonotype was seen a few times. The chain links TRBV12-3 or TRBV12-4 to TRBJ1-5; D is possibly TRBD1 (6 bases). This CDR3 spans 14 amino acids. Trimming cost V 6 bases and J 10 bases, with 19 bases left between them. This CDR3 is CASSPDRYISPQHF. In nucleotides, the CDR3 is TGTGCCAGCAGCCCCGACAGGTATATCAGCCCCCAGCATTTT.

This chain joins TRBV6-5 and TRBJ2-3, with 7 bases fitting TRBD2. V dropped 6 bases and J dropped 2; count of bases not matched to a gene: 8. The CDR3 covers 15 residues. Germline CDR1 reads MNHEY; CDR2 reads SVGAGI. The CDR3 sequence is CASRPGGKHTDTQYF. In DNA, the CDR3 is TGTGCCAGCAGACCGGGGGGTAAACACACAGATACGCAGTATTTT.

In this sample, this clonotype turned up once. The chain is built from TRBV20-1 and TRBJ1-1; D is unresolved. Deletions cut 5 bases from V and 5 bases from J, with 6 bases between. The V gene's germline CDR1 is DFQATT and CDR2 SNEGSKA (reference sequence). This CDR3 comprises 10 residues. CDR3 sequence reads: CSAPQTEAFF. The DNA of the CDR3 is TGCAGTGCTCCCCAGACTGAAGCTTTCTTT.

This sequence joins TRBV4-2 and TRBJ2-3; D call uncertain. This CDR3 is 16 amino acids long. Germline-derived CDR1 and CDR2 are LGHNA and YNFKEQ. Trimming stripped 1 base from V and 1 base from J, with 12 bases between. CDR3 sequence: CASSQARTRGTDTQYF. The CDR3 nucleotides read TGTGCCAGCAGCCAAGCCAGGACCAGAGGCACAGATACGCAGTATTTT.

This clonotype has only a few counts. CDR3 sequence (DNA): TGTGCCAGCAGTTTGCGGAGGAACTATGGCTACACCTTC. It yields the protein CASSLRRNYGYTF. The rearrangement uses TRBV27 and TRBJ1-2; D remains ambiguous. The germline V and J ends were trimmed by 3 bases and 2 bases, with 7 bases remaining between them. CDR1 MNHEY and CDR2 SMNVEV come from the germline V gene (reference sequence). The length of the CDR3 is 13 residues.

The rearrangement links TRBV7-8 to TRBJ2-1, with D perhaps matching TRBD1 or TRBD2 (5 bases each). This CDR3 region has 14 residues. Germline V gives CDR1 SGHVS, CDR2 FQNEAQ. V was clipped by 5 bases and J by 5 bases, with 13 bases between them. The CDR3 protein is CASSGPGRDNEQFF. The CDR3 DNA reads as TGTGCCAGCAGCGGACCGGGACGAGACAATGAGCAGTTCTTC.

There are a few counts of this clonotype. The gene calls are TRBV2 and TRBJ2-3; a weak D match, TRBD1 (6 bases). Germline V CDR1 and CDR2: SNHLY, FYNNEI. V was shortened by 1 base and J by 6 bases, with 14 bases between the two germline ends. The CDR3 length is 15 residues. CDR3 region: CASSEEWPGEDTQYF. The CDR3 DNA follows: TGTGCCAGCAGTGAAGAATGGCCAGGGGAGGATACGCAGTATTTT.

The CDR3 DNA reads as TGTGCCAGCAGCTTGGTCCAAGAGACTGGGGAGACCCAGTTCTTC. Translated, it gives CASSLVQETGETQFF. This chain uses TRBV5-4 with TRBJ2-5, with a tentative D call TRBD2 (5 bases). The J call may be wrong; the DNA end is better matched by TRBJ2-1. This CDR3 comprises 15 residues. CDR1 and CDR2 from the germline V gene are SGHNT and YYREEE (reference sequence).

This clonotype has a handful of counts. The rearrangement uses TRBV5-1 and TRBJ2-1; D call uncertain. There are 14 residues in the CDR3. Per germline, CDR1 SGHRS and CDR2 YFSETQ. Trimming cost V 3 bases and J 7 bases, with 14 bases left between them. CDR3 in amino acids: CASSSRPVGNEQFF. Written as DNA, the CDR3 is TGCGCCAGCAGCTCTAGACCCGTAGGGAATGAGCAGTTCTTC. Together with reference TRBV5-1 and TRBJ2-1, the CDR3 gives the full variable domain: KAGVTQTPRYLIKTRGQQVTLSCSPISGHRSVSWYQQTPGQGLQFLFEYFSETQRNKGNFPGRFSGRQFSNSRSEMNVSTLELGDSALYLCASSSRPVGNEQFFGPGTRLTVL.

V is TRBV3-1 and J is TRBJ2-3; the D gene is possibly TRBD2 (6 bases). The CDR3 contains 16 residues. Trimming removed 0 bases from V and 1 base from J, with 11 bases in between. The germline gives CDR1 LGHDT, CDR2 YNNKEL (reference sequence). CDR3 sequence reads: CASSQEARGGTDTQYF. The DNA for the CDR3 is TGTGCCAGCAGCCAAGAGGCCCGCGGGGGCACAGATACGCAGTATTTT.

V gene TRBV13 combines with J gene TRBJ2-5; maybe TRBD2 (5 bases). The CDR3 extends over 14 amino acids. Germline values: CDR1 PRHDT, CDR2 FYEKMQ (reference sequence). V lost 4 bases and J 4 bases, leaving 13 bases between the germline ends. CDR3 nucleotide sequence: TGTGCCAGCAGCTCCATTAGTCGGGGAGAGACCCAGTACTTC. Encoded protein: CASSSISRGETQYF.

This clonotype was seen a handful of times. The rearrangement joins TRBV7-2 to TRBJ2-4; possible D gene TRBD2, 6 bases. The DNA end is more similar to TRBJ2-7, so the J call may be wrong. The CDR3 is 15 residues long. CDR1 SGHTA and CDR2 FQGNSA come from the germline V gene. The CDR3 spells CASSLEVTSYYEQYF. CDR3 bases: TGTGCCAGCAGCTTAGAAGTTACTAGCTATTACGAGCAGTACTTC.

This clonotype was seen only a few times. The chain employs TRBV27 and TRBJ1-5; TRBD1 might be the D (6 bases). Germline lookup yields CDR1 MNHEY and CDR2 SMNVEV (reference sequence). Trimming left V 2 bases short and J 3 bases short, with 11 bases between. This CDR3 spans 15 amino acids. The CDR3 spells CASSLEAGDNQPQHF. The CDR3 DNA sequence: TGTGCCAGCAGTTTAGAGGCAGGGGACAATCAGCCCCAGCATTTT.

V and J are TRBV6-2 or TRBV6-3 and TRBJ2-3, with D hard to call. The CDR3 is made up of 14 amino acids. Germline V gene lookup returns CDR1 MNHEY and CDR2 SVGEGT. V gave up 4 bases and J gave up 4 bases, with 12 bases separating them. CDR3 in amino acids: CASSSDSRPDTQYF. The CDR3 bases are TGTGCCAGCAGTTCCGACTCCCGCCCAGATACGCAGTATTTT.

V gene TRBV6-4 combines with J gene TRBJ1-6; 7 bases line up with TRBD1. V lost 5 bases, J lost 8 bases, and 9 bases stayed unmatched. The CDR3 has 15 amino acids. Germline values: CDR1 MRHNA, CDR2 SNTAGT. CDR3 nucleotide sequence: TGTGCCAGCAGTAGGGACAGTTTTGAAGATTCACCCCTCCACTTT. Translating gives CASSRDSFEDSPLHF.

V and J are TRBV20-1 and TRBJ2-5; 9 nucleotides match TRBD1. The V gene end was trimmed by 3 bases and the J gene end by 5 bases; junction bases not matched to a gene: 10. Per germline, CDR1 DFQATT and CDR2 SNEGSKA (reference sequence). The CDR3 loop spans 15 amino acids. The CDR3 loop is CSASRGTGSFETQYF. CDR3 coding DNA: TGCAGTGCTAGTAGAGGGACAGGGAGTTTCGAGACCCAGTACTTC.